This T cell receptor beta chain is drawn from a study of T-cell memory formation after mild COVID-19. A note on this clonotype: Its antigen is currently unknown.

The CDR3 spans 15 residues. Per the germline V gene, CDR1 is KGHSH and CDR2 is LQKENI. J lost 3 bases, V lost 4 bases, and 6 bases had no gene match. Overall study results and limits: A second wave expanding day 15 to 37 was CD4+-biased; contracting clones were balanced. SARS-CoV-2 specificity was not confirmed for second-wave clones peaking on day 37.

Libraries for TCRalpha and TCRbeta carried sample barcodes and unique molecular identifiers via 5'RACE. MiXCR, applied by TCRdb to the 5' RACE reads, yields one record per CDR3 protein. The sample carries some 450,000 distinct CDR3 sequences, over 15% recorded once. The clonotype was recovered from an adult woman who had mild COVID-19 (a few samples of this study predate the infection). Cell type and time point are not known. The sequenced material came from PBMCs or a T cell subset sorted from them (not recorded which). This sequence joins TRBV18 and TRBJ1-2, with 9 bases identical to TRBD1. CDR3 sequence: CASSLDRGVDYGYTF. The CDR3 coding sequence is TGTGCCAGCTCACTGGACAGGGGCGTTGACTATGGCTACACCTTC.